The TCR beta chain under discussion was sequenced for a study of cytomegalovirus exposure and HLA in healthy donors. In regard to this clone: Its antigen is unknown.

Study outcomes and limitations: A later analysis found common viral pathogens apparently linked to several of the most significant clusters. TCR beta sequences reportedly predicted most subjects' HLA-A and HLA-B alleles accurately. In vitro work confirmed that a few CMV-associated chains recognize CMV antigens. An assumption of roughly uniform sequencing depth across donors underlay the presence/absence analyses.

The CDR3 has 14 amino acids. The V gene's germline CDR1 is MNHNY and CDR2 SVGAGI (reference sequence). V trimming: 2 bases; J trimming: 3 bases; junction bases outside the gene matches: 2. Use of 60 Vbeta and 13 Jbeta primers characterized the PCR. Using immunoSEQ multiplex PCR, the repertoire was profiled, and TCRdb retains in-frame clones only, with some absent. The data hold roughly 120,000 clones, with over 60% observed a single time. The TCR originated in a human donor in good health. The V call is TRBV6-6, the J call TRBJ1-2; 8 positions match TRBD1. Sequences were obtained from PBMCs. CDR3 nucleotide sequence: TGTGCCAGCAGTTACCGGGACAGGTACTATGGCTACACCTTC. Residues: CASSYRDRYYGYTF.